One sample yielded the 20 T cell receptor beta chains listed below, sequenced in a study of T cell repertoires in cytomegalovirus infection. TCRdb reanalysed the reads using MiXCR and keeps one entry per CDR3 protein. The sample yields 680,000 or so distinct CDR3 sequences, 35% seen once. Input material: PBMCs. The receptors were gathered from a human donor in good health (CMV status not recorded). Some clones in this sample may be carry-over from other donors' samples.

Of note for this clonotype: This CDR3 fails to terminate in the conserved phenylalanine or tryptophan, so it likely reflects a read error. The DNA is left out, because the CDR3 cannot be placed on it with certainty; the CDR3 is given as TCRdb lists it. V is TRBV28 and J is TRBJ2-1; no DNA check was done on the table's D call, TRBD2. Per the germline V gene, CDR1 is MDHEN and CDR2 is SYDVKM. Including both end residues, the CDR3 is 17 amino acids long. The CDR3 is CASRPLGLAGLYNEQLL.

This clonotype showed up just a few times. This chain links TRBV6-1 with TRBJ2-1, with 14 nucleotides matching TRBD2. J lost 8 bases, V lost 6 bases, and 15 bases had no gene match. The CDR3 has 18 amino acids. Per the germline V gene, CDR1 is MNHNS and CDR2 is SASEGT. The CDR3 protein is CASSPKTSGRVLVDEQFF. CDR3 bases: TGTGCCAGCAGCCCTAAGACTAGCGGGAGGGTCTTGGTAGATGAGCAGTTCTTC.

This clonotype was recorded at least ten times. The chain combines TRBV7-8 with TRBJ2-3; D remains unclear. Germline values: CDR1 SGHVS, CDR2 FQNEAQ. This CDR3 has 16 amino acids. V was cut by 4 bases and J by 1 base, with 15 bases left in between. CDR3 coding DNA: TGTGCCAGCAGCTCGGAGAGGTTGCCTGGCACAGATACGCAGTATTTT. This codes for CASSSERLPGTDTQYF.

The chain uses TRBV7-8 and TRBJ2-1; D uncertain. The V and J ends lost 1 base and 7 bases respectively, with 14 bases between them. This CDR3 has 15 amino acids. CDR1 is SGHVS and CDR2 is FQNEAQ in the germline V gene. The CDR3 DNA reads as TGTGCCAGCAGCTTAGGCGCGTTAGGGTCGAATGAGCAGTTCTTC. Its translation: CASSLGALGSNEQFF.

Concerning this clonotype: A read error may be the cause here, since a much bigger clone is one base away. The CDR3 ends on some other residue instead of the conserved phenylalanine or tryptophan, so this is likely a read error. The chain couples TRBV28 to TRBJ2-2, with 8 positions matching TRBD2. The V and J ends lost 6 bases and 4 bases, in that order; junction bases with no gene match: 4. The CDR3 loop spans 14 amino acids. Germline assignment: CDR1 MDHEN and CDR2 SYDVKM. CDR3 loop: CASRAGGRTGELFL. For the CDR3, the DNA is TGTGCCAGCAGGGCGGGAGGTCGCACCGGGGAGCTGTTTTTG.

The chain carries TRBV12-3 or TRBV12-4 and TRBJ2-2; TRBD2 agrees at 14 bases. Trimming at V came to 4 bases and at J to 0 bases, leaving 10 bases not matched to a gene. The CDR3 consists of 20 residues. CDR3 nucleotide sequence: TGTGCCAGCAGTTCGGGACTAGCGGGGGCCTTCTATGCGAACACCGGGGAGCTGTTTTTT. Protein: CASSSGLAGAFYANTGELFF.

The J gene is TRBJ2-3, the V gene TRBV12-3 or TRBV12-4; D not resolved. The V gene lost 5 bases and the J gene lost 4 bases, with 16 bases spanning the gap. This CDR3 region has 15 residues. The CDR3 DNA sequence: TGTGCCAGCAGTCTCCCCAGATTACGTGCAGATACGCAGTATTTT. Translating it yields CASSLPRLRADTQYF.

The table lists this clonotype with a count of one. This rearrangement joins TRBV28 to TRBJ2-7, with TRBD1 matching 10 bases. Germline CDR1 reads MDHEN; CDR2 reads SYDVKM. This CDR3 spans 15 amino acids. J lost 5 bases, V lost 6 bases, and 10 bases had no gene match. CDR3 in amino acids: CASSTSGTGVDEQYF. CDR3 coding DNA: TGTGCCAGCAGCACATCCGGGACAGGGGTGGACGAGCAGTACTTC.

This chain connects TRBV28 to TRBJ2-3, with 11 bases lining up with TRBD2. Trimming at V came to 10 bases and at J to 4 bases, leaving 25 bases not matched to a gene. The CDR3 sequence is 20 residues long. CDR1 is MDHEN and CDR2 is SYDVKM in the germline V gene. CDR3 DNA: TGTGCCACAGGGGGCTACAGGGAGCATAGCGGGAGGGCCCGCCCAGATACGCAGTATTTT. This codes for CATGGYREHSGRARPDTQYF.

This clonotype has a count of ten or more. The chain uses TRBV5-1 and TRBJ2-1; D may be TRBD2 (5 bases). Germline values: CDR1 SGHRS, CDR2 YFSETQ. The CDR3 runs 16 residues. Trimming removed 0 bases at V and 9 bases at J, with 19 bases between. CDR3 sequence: CASSLDASLTLAEQFF. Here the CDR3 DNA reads TGCGCCAGCAGCTTGGACGCTTCTCTAACTCTAGCTGAGCAGTTCTTC.

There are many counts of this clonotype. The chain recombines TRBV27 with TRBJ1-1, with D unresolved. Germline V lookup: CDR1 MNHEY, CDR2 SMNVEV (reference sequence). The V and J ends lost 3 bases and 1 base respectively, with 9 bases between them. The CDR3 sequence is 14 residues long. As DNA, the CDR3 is TGTGCCAGCAGTTTGAGTCAGAAGAACACTGAAGCTTTCTTT. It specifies CASSLSQKNTEAFF.

CDR3 sequence (DNA): TGTGCCATAACTGTCGGCAATGGCTACACCTTC. This sequence encodes CAITVGNGYTF. This chain connects TRBV10-3 to TRBJ1-2; D gene ambiguous. Trimming shortened V by 9 bases and J by 6 bases, and 11 bases separated the two germline ends. CDR1 is ENHRY, CDR2 SYGVKD, per germline. This CDR3 has 11 amino acids.

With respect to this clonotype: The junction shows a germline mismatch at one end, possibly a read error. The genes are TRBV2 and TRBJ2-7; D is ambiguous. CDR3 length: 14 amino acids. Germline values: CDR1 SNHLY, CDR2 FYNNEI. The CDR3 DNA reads TGTGCCAGCAGTGACAATTACCGCTCCTACGAGCAGTGCTTC. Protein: CASSDNYRSYEQCF.

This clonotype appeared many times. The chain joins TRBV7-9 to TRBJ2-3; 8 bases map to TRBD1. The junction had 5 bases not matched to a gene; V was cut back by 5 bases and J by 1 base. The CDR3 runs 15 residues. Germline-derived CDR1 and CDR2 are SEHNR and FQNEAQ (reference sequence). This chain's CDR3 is CASSPQGAGTDTQYF. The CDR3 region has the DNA TGTGCCAGCAGCCCTCAGGGGGCCGGCACAGATACGCAGTATTTT.

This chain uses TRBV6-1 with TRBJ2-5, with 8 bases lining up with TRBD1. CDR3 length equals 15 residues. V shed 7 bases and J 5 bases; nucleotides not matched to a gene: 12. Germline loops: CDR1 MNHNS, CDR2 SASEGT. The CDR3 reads CASKIEGQGYETQYF. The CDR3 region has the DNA TGTGCCAGCAAAATAGAAGGACAGGGTTATGAGACCCAGTACTTC.

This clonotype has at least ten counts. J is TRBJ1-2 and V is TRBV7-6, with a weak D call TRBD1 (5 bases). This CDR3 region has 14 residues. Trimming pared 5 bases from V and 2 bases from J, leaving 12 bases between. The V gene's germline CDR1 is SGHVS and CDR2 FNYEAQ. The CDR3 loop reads CASSLGRSNYGYTF. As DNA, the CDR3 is TGTGCCAGCAGCCTGGGACGGAGCAACTATGGCTACACCTTC.

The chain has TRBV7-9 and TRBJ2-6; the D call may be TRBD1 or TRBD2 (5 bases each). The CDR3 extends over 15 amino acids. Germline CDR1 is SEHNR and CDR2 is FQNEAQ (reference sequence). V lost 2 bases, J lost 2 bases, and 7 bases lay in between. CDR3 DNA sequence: TGTGCCAGCAGCTTATGGGGGACTGGGGCCAACGTCCTGACTTTC. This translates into CASSLWGTGANVLTF. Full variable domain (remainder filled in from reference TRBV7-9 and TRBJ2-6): DTGVSQNPRHKITKRGQNVTFRCDPISEHNRLYWYRQTLGQGPEFLTYFQNEAQLEKSRLLSDRFSAERPKGSFSTLEIQRTEQGDSAMYLCASSLWGTGANVLTFGAGSRLTVL.

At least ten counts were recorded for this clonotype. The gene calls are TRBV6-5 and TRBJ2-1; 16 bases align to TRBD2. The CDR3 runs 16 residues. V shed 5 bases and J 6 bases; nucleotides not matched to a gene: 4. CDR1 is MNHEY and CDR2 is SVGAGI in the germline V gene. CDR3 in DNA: TGTGCCAGCAGTCCGGGACTAGCGGGAGGGCCCAATGAGCAGTTCTTC. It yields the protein CASSPGLAGGPNEQFF.

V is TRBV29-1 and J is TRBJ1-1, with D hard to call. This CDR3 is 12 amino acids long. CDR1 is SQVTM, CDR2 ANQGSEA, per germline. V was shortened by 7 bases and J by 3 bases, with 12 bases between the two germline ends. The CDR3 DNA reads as TGCAGCGCTGTCCCCGGAGACACTGAAGCTTTCTTT. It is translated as CSAVPGDTEAFF.

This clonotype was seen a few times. CDR3 region: CASSGGTFIGYGYTF. CDR3 DNA: TGTGCCAGCAGCGGTGGGACATTTATAGGCTATGGCTACACCTTC. V is TRBV7-8 and J is TRBJ1-2; maybe TRBD1 (6 bases). V was trimmed by 5 bases and J by 4 bases, leaving 17 bases between them. Germline V lookup: CDR1 SGHVS, CDR2 FQNEAQ. CDR3 size: 15 residues.